Listed below are T cell receptor beta chains from one sample, sequenced in a study of shared clonotypes between healthy human individuals. The method was immunoSEQ multiplex PCR; TCRdb's version includes in-frame clones alone and lacks a portion of them. The repertoire consists of some 1.5 million clones, with approximately 98% occurring once and the leading ten covering 0.45%. Sequenced material: naive CD4+ T cells sorted from blood. These receptors originate from a man aged 25-45 years in good health. CDR3s include the opening cysteine and the closing phenylalanine or tryptophan. The D gene is left open where the match is weak. Clone size appears in some rows only: once, few, many, or a class for an expanded clone.

V gene: TRBV5-4; clone size: .; J gene: TRBJ2-2; D gene: .; CDR3 DNA: TGTGCCAGCAGCTTAATCGGGGGCTCCGGGGAGCTGTTTTTT; CDR3 protein: CASSLIGGSGELFF
V gene: TRBV25-1; clone size: .; J gene: TRBJ2-1; D gene: TRBD1; CDR3 DNA: TGTGCCAGCACACCGGGACAGCAGTACAATGAGCAGTTCTTC; CDR3 protein: CASTPGQQYNEQFF
V gene: TRBV7-9; clone size: .; J gene: TRBJ2-2; D gene: TRBD2; CDR3 DNA: TGTGCCAGCAGCTTAGGGGAGGGCGTTAACACCGGGGAGCTGTTTTTT; CDR3 protein: CASSLGEGVNTGELFF
V gene: TRBV9; clone size: .; J gene: TRBJ2-7; D gene: .; CDR3 DNA: TGTGCCAGCAGCCCAAAGCCGGGCAGGGGTTCCAACTACGAGCAGTACTTC; CDR3 protein: CASSPKPGRGSNYEQYF
V gene: TRBV5-4; clone size: .; J gene: TRBJ2-5; D gene: .; CDR3 DNA: TGTGCCAGCAGCTTGGAGGGTAGACAGGAGACCCAGTACTTC; CDR3 protein: CASSLEGRQETQYF
V gene: TRBV28; clone size: .; J gene: TRBJ2-7; D gene: TRBD2; CDR3 DNA: TGTGCCAGCAGTACCGAAGGAGCGGGAGGTTACGAGCAGTACTTC; CDR3 protein: CASSTEGAGGYEQYF
V gene: TRBV11-3; clone size: .; J gene: TRBJ2-1; D gene: .; CDR3 DNA: TGTGCCAGCAGCGGACTATACAATGAGCAGTTCTTC; CDR3 protein: CASSGLYNEQFF
V gene: TRBV6-5; clone size: .; J gene: TRBJ1-4; D gene: .; CDR3 DNA: TGTGCCAGCAGTTACATGGGCGGTGCAACTAATGAAAAACTGTTTTTT; CDR3 protein: CASSYMGGATNEKLFF
V gene: TRBV2; clone size: .; J gene: TRBJ2-7; D gene: .; CDR3 DNA: TGTGCCAGCAGTACGACACCCTGGGACGAGCAGTACTTC; CDR3 protein: CASSTTPWDEQYF
V gene: TRBV5-4; clone size: .; J gene: TRBJ2-3; D gene: .; CDR3 DNA: TGTGCCAGCAGTATGGGGGCGGGTGTAACAGATACGCAGTATTTT; CDR3 protein: CASSMGAGVTDTQYF
V gene: TRBV6-5; clone size: .; J gene: TRBJ1-5; D gene: .; CDR3 DNA: TGTGCCAGCAGTTCACGAGTACTCGGCGGGCCCCAGCATTTT; CDR3 protein: CASSSRVLGGPQHF
V gene: TRBV30; clone size: .; J gene: TRBJ2-3; D gene: TRBD2; CDR3 DNA: TGTGCCTGGAGTCCTTTAGCGGGCGGCACAGATACGCAGTATTTT; CDR3 protein: CAWSPLAGGTDTQYF
V gene: TRBV5-1; clone size: .; J gene: TRBJ2-1; D gene: .; CDR3 DNA: TGCGCCAGCAGCTTGGGGTCCTTCAATGAGCAGTTCTTC; CDR3 protein: CASSLGSFNEQFF
V gene: TRBV6-1; clone size: .; J gene: TRBJ1-2; D gene: .; CDR3 DNA: TGTGCCAGCAGTGAAGTCAGGTTGCGTGGCTACACCTTC; CDR3 protein: CASSEVRLRGYTF
V gene: TRBV10-3; clone size: .; J gene: TRBJ1-1; D gene: .; CDR3 DNA: TGTGCCATCAGTGAGTCGAGGGGACGAAAGGACACTGAAGCTTTCTTT; CDR3 protein: CAISESRGRKDTEAFF
V gene: TRBV7-7; clone size: .; J gene: TRBJ2-2; D gene: .; CDR3 DNA: TGTGCTAGCAGCGCGCGGTGGGACACCGGGGAGCTGTTTTTT; CDR3 protein: CASSARWDTGELFF
V gene: TRBV19; clone size: .; J gene: TRBJ1-5; D gene: .; CDR3 DNA: TGTGCCAGTAGGGGTCCCGGGAGCAATCAGCCCCAGCATTTT; CDR3 protein: CASRGPGSNQPQHF
V gene: TRBV5-6; clone size: .; J gene: TRBJ2-3; D gene: TRBD2; CDR3 DNA: TGTGCCAGCAGCACTGGACTAGCGGGCATCTATACGCAGTATTTT; CDR3 protein: CASSTGLAGIYTQYF
V gene: TRBV6-5; clone size: .; J gene: TRBJ1-5; D gene: TRBD1; CDR3 DNA: TGTGCCAGCAGCTACAGGGGGGGGGATCAGCCCCAGCATTTT; CDR3 protein: CASSYRGGDQPQHF
V gene: TRBV25-1; clone size: .; J gene: TRBJ1-4; D gene: .; CDR3 DNA: TGTGCCAGCAGTGCAGAAGTCGGTGGTAATGAAAAACTGTTTTTT; CDR3 protein: CASSAEVGGNEKLFF
V gene: TRBV5-1; clone size: .; J gene: TRBJ2-2; D gene: TRBD2; CDR3 DNA: TGCGCCAGCAGCTGGGGACTAGCGGAGAACACCGGGGAGCTGTTTTTT; CDR3 protein: CASSWGLAENTGELFF
V gene: TRBV10-3; clone size: .; J gene: TRBJ2-7; D gene: TRBD2; CDR3 DNA: TGTGCCATCAGTGGGACTAGCGGGAGTAGCTACGAGCAGTACTTC; CDR3 protein: CAISGTSGSSYEQYF
V gene: TRBV28; clone size: .; J gene: TRBJ2-5; D gene: .; CDR3 DNA: TGTGCCAGCCGGACCCCGCTGCTGGCCCAGTACTTC; CDR3 protein: CASRTPLLAQYF
V gene: TRBV5-8; clone size: .; J gene: TRBJ2-7; D gene: TRBD2; CDR3 DNA: TGTGCCAGCAGCTACGGTCTAGCGGGACGTGGTGAGCAGTACTTC; CDR3 protein: CASSYGLAGRGEQYF
V gene: TRBV4-3; clone size: .; J gene: TRBJ2-1; D gene: .; CDR3 DNA: TGCGCCAGCAGCCCCGGGGCGGGTCTACCCTCCTACAATGAGCAGTTCTTC; CDR3 protein: CASSPGAGLPSYNEQFF
V gene: TRBV19; clone size: .; J gene: TRBJ2-7; D gene: .; CDR3 DNA: TGTGCCAGGCTTCCGGGAAAGTGCTACGAGCAGTACTTC; CDR3 protein: CARLPGKCYEQYF
V gene: TRBV11-2; clone size: .; J gene: TRBJ2-2; D gene: .; CDR3 DNA: TGTGCCAGCAGCCCGACGTCCGGGACAGCTCGTGCGGGAGCCGGGGAGCTGTTTTTT; CDR3 protein: CASSPTSGTARAGAGELFF
V gene: TRBV18; clone size: .; J gene: TRBJ2-1; D gene: TRBD2; CDR3 DNA: TGTGCCAGCTCACCAGTGGCCAGCGGGAGGATTTACAATGAGCAGTTCTTC; CDR3 protein: CASSPVASGRIYNEQFF
V gene: TRBV7-3; clone size: .; J gene: TRBJ2-1; D gene: .; CDR3 DNA: TGTGCCAGCAGCTTAGGTTCTTCGACAGGTAGGGTGAGTGAGCAGTTCTTC; CDR3 protein: CASSLGSSTGRVSEQFF
V gene: TRBV30; clone size: few; J gene: TRBJ1-3; D gene: .; CDR3 DNA: TGTGCCTGGAGTGTTCATGGAAACACCATATATTTT; CDR3 protein: CAWSVHGNTIYF
V gene: TRBV7-3; clone size: .; J gene: TRBJ2-1; D gene: .; CDR3 DNA: TGTGCCAGCAGCGACAAGACAGGGAGGGGCTCCTACAATGAGCAGTTCTTC; CDR3 protein: CASSDKTGRGSYNEQFF
V gene: TRBV30; clone size: .; J gene: TRBJ2-3; D gene: TRBD2; CDR3 DNA: TGTGCCTGGAGTAGAAGGACTAGCGGGAGACGGGACACAGATACGCAGTATTTT; CDR3 protein: CAWSRRTSGRRDTDTQYF
V gene: TRBV28; clone size: .; J gene: TRBJ2-7; D gene: TRBD1; CDR3 DNA: TGTGCCAGCAGCAGAGACAGGGGCCACGAGCAGTACTTC; CDR3 protein: CASSRDRGHEQYF
V gene: TRBV5-8; clone size: .; J gene: TRBJ2-1; D gene: .; CDR3 DNA: TGTGCCAGCAGCTCCTGGGATGCTGAGCAGTTCTTC; CDR3 protein: CASSSWDAEQFF
V gene: TRBV28; clone size: .; J gene: TRBJ1-1; D gene: TRBD1; CDR3 DNA: TGTGCCAGCAAACCCTCCGGGACAGCGAAAGCTTTCTTT; CDR3 protein: CASKPSGTAKAFF
V gene: TRBV2; clone size: .; J gene: TRBJ2-7; D gene: .; CDR3 DNA: TGTGCCAGCAGTTGGGACTCAATCTACGAGCAGTACTTC; CDR3 protein: CASSWDSIYEQYF
V gene: TRBV11-3; clone size: .; J gene: TRBJ2-3; D gene: .; CDR3 DNA: TGTGCCAGCAGCCCAAGGAGTTCTAGCACAGATACGCAGTATTTT; CDR3 protein: CASSPRSSSTDTQYF
V gene: TRBV19; clone size: .; J gene: TRBJ1-1; D gene: TRBD1; CDR3 DNA: TGTGCCAGTAAACTAACAGGGGCGGGCCCTGAAGCTTTCTTT; CDR3 protein: CASKLTGAGPEAFF
V gene: TRBV10-3; clone size: .; J gene: TRBJ2-5; D gene: TRBD2; CDR3 DNA: TGTGCCATCAGTGAGCCCGGGGGGGCGCAAGAGACCCAGTACTTC; CDR3 protein: CAISEPGGAQETQYF
V gene: TRBV28; clone size: .; J gene: TRBJ2-1; D gene: TRBD2; CDR3 DNA: TGTGCCAGCAGTTTGTCTAGCGGGGGAATTGAGCAGTTCTTC; CDR3 protein: CASSLSSGGIEQFF
V gene: TRBV19; clone size: few; J gene: TRBJ1-5; D gene: .; CDR3 DNA: TGTGCCAGTAGTAAGGGGCTGAGTCAGCCCCAGCATTTT; CDR3 protein: CASSKGLSQPQHF
V gene: TRBV27; clone size: .; J gene: TRBJ1-1; D gene: .; CDR3 DNA: TGTGCCAGCGTACCGGACAGAACGAACACTGAAGCTTTCTTT; CDR3 protein: CASVPDRTNTEAFF
V gene: TRBV28; clone size: .; J gene: TRBJ2-7; D gene: TRBD2; CDR3 DNA: TGTGCCAGCAGCTCTAGCGGGAGGGCCTTTCGGGACGCCGAGCAGTACTTC; CDR3 protein: CASSSSGRAFRDAEQYF
V gene: TRBV4-2; clone size: .; J gene: TRBJ2-7; D gene: .; CDR3 DNA: TGTGCCAGCAGCCTAGGGGGGGCGCCCCTCAACGAGCAGTACTTC; CDR3 protein: CASSLGGAPLNEQYF
V gene: TRBV10-3; clone size: once; J gene: TRBJ2-3; D gene: .; CDR3 DNA: TGTGCCGTCACCGGGGCATCCTCCACAGATACGCAGTATTTT; CDR3 protein: CAVTGASSTDTQYF
V gene: TRBV11-2; clone size: .; J gene: TRBJ2-7; D gene: TRBD2; CDR3 DNA: TGTGCCAGCAGTGGGACTAGAAATTACGAGCAGTACTTC; CDR3 protein: CASSGTRNYEQYF
V gene: TRBV19; clone size: .; J gene: TRBJ2-1; D gene: TRBD2; CDR3 DNA: TGTGCCAGTAGTATCTCCCTCCCGGGACTAGATAATGAGCAGTTCTTC; CDR3 protein: CASSISLPGLDNEQFF
V gene: TRBV9; clone size: .; J gene: TRBJ2-2; D gene: .; CDR3 DNA: TGTGCCAGCAGCGTGAGACGTGGGGCCGGGGAGCTGTTTTTT; CDR3 protein: CASSVRRGAGELFF
V gene: TRBV10-3; clone size: .; J gene: TRBJ2-2; D gene: .; CDR3 DNA: TGTGCCAGCGGACCGAACACCGGGGAGCTGTTTTTT; CDR3 protein: CASGPNTGELFF